This note documents a single TCR beta chain sequence. Because the CDR3's place on the DNA is in doubt, the DNA is left out and the CDR3 is given as listed by TCRdb. Using RNA template, CDR3s of TCR alpha and beta were amplified with iRepertoire arm-PCR. TCRdb independently ran MiXCR on the multiplex PCR reads; one entry per CDR3 protein. The table has approximately 88,000 distinct CDR3 sequences, under 30% seen once. This specimen belongs to a study of glioma-infiltrating T cells. Counting both end residues, the CDR3 totals 12 amino acids. Per the germline V gene, CDR1 is SGHAT and CDR2 is FQNNGV. This receptor was identified in a human donor with low-grade glioma or glioblastoma, undergoing nonglioma brain surgery, or in good health (not recorded which). The chain combines TRBV11-2 with TRBJ2-7; the table's D gene call, TRBD1, was not cross checked with the DNA. The sample taken for sequencing was glioma tissue, nonneoplastic brain tissue, or PBMCs (not recorded which). CDR3 region: CASSIGLRQQYF.